This TCR beta chain was obtained from a study of low-dose radiotherapy and immunotherapy resistance in tumors. About the research overall: Administration of intravenous cyclophosphamide at 200 mg/m2 took place every two weeks, one day before radiation and immunotherapy.

This clonotype was counted many times. Regarding time point: before trial treatment. Patients deemed eligible presented with advanced solid tumors lacking tumor-infiltrating lymphocytes. This CDR3 is 18 amino acids long. J was trimmed by 0 bases and V by 4 bases; bases with no gene match: 12. Germline CDR1 reads SGHRS; CDR2 reads YFSETQ. With a V-primer adapter and a constant-region primer, TCRs were amplified for approximately 20 PCR cycles. One entry per CDR3 protein, called by TCRdb with MiXCR from the reads. The data hold tens of thousands of distinct CDR3 sequences, with roughly 12% observed a single time.

The source material was PBMCs, sampled before treatment. This clonotype originated in a female donor with ovarian cancer. The V call is TRBV5-1, the J call TRBJ2-7; 11 bases align to TRBD1. As DNA, the CDR3 is TGCGCCAGCAGCAACCCCCGGGACAGGGGGTACTCCTCCTACGAGCAGTACTTC. This codes for CASSNPRDRGYSSYEQYF. Combining the CDR3 with reference TRBV5-1 and TRBJ2-7 gives the whole variable domain KAGVTQTPRYLIKTRGQQVTLSCSPISGHRSVSWYQQTPGQGLQFLFEYFSETQRNKGNFPGRFSGRQFSNSRSEMNVSTLELGDSALYLCASSNPRDRGYSSYEQYFGPGTRLTVT.